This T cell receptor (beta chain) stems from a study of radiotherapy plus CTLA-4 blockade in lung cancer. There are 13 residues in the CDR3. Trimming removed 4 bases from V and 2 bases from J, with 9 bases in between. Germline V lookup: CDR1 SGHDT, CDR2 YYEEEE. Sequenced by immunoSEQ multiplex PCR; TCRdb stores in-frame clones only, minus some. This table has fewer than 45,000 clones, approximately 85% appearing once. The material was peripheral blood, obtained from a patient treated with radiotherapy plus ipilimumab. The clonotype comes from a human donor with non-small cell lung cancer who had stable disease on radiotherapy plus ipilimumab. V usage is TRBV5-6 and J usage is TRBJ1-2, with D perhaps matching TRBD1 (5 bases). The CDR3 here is CASSPPGNYGYTF. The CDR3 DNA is TGTGCCAGCAGCCCGCCAGGGAACTATGGCTACACCTTC.